These 19 T cell receptor beta chains share one sample of origin, sequenced in a study of regulatory T cells in long-lasting Graves disease (dated by TCRdb to the early 2020s). The library came from multiplex PCR. For sequencing, an Illumina HiSeq 4000 was employed. TCR beta libraries were built with iRepertoire HTBI primers and Arm-PCR amplification of CDR3 regions. Clones were called with MiXCR by TCRdb after fastp trimmed the public reads at Q25, and only in-frame beta chains were retained. Each record represents a unique CDR3 protein, reported with the most common genes and DNA among its rows. Here the sample has about 220,000 distinct CDR3 sequences; roughly a fifth occur a single time. The ten largest account for about an eighth of the sample. Reading the label with the study, this specimen's time point is: newly diagnosed GD, antithyroid drugs for less than 3 months. For both TCR sequencing and RNA sequencing, RNA was extracted from PBMCs in TRIzol.

These same records also appear under a second study, on T cells in Graves' hyperthyroidism and ophthalmopathy.

The sequencing used peripheral blood mononuclear cells (PBMCs), collected at new diagnosis, from a patient treated with antithyroid drugs. These receptors were obtained from a woman aged 25 to 39 with Graves disease. Donor details come from another sample of the same person, matched by shared clones.

The V call is TRBV6-1, the J call TRBJ2-3; 10 positions agree with TRBD2. CDR1 is MNHNS and CDR2 is SASEGT in the germline V gene. The CDR3 extends over 16 amino acids. Unmatched junction bases numbered 10, after V lost 2 bases and J lost 8 bases. The CDR3, as DNA: TGTGCCAGCAGTGAACCTTGGGGGAGCGGGAGGGTTACGCAGTATTTT. It translates to CASSEPWGSGRVTQYF.

Concerning this clonotype: A read error is likely, as this CDR3 ends without the conserved phenylalanine or tryptophan. Because the CDR3's place on the DNA is in doubt, the DNA is left out and the CDR3 is given as listed by TCRdb. This chain joins TRBV6-5 and TRBJ1-1; the table calls TRBD1, which could not be checked here. The CDR3 totals 13 residues, both ends included. In germline, CDR1 is MNHEY, CDR2 SVGAGI. CDR3 residues: CASSYDPGKPVFV.

This clonotype was seen many times. The genes are TRBV19 and TRBJ2-1; TRBD2 is a possible D gene (7 bases). The CDR3 covers 20 residues. Per the germline V gene, CDR1 is LNHDA and CDR2 is SQIVND (reference sequence). Trimming cost V 4 bases and J 2 bases, with 27 bases left between them. In nucleotides, the CDR3 is TGTGCCAGTAGTAAGACATCCTACAGGGAATCGGGAGGCACCTACAATGAGCAGTTCTTC. Its protein product is CASSKTSYRESGGTYNEQFF.

This clonotype qualifies as medium-sized (0.01 to 0.1%). This sequence joins TRBV2 and TRBJ2-7; D might be TRBD1 (6 bases). This CDR3 has 13 amino acids. CDR1 and CDR2 from the germline V gene are SNHLY and FYNNEI. V gave up 6 bases and J gave up 2 bases, with 11 bases separating them. The chain's CDR3 is CASSDYRAYEQYF. As DNA, the CDR3 is TGTGCCAGCAGCGATTACAGGGCCTACGAGCAGTACTTC.

Comments on this clonotype: This may be a read error: a much more frequent sequence differs by one nucleotide. No conserved phenylalanine or tryptophan is present at the end of the CDR3, so a read error is the likely explanation. This chain joins TRBV7-2 and TRBJ2-3; no definite D call. The CDR3 runs to 13 residues. V was trimmed by 7 bases and J by 4 bases, leaving 12 bases between them. Germline V gene lookup returns CDR1 SGHTA and CDR2 FQGNSA. As DNA, the CDR3 is TGTGCCAGCAAACCGTTAGGGCCAGATACGCAGTATTGT. Encoded protein: CASKPLGPDTQYC.

This clonotype was recorded many times. CDR3 nucleotides: TGTGCCTGGAGACGGCAGCCGGGGGAGACCCAGTACTTC. Encoded protein: CAWRRQPGETQYF. The chain combines TRBV30 with TRBJ2-5, with a weak D call TRBD2 (5 bases). The CDR3 consists of 13 residues. The germline V and J ends were trimmed by 3 bases and 5 bases, with 13 bases remaining between them. Germline V gene sequence: CDR1 GTSNPN, CDR2 SVGIG (reference sequence).

This clonotype was detected many times. V usage is TRBV2 and J usage is TRBJ2-5, with a weak D call TRBD2 (5 bases). The CDR3 length is 13 residues. Germline V gene sequence: CDR1 SNHLY, CDR2 FYNNEI. Between the trimmed V and J ends, which lost 5 bases and 2 bases, there was a span of 9 bases. The CDR3 DNA follows: TGTGCCAGCAGTAGGAGCGGACAAGAGACCCAGTACTTC. Protein: CASSRSGQETQYF.

In this sample, this clonotype turned up many times. The chain is built from TRBV5-1 and TRBJ1-1; D may be TRBD1 (6 bases). Germline lookup yields CDR1 SGHRS and CDR2 YFSETQ. The length of the CDR3 is 15 residues. The V end lost 3 bases, the J end lost 1 base, and 13 bases lay between the germline ends. The CDR3 nucleotides are TGCGCCAGCAGCTCCAGGGGCCGAACGAACACTGAAGCTTTCTTT. It translates to CASSSRGRTNTEAFF.

This clonotype has more than one count but fewer than ten. J is TRBJ1-1 and V is TRBV20-1; TRBD1 matches 7 bases. V lost 6 bases to trimming and J lost 7 bases; unmatched junction nucleotides: 8. CDR3 size: 12 residues. Per germline, CDR1 DFQATT and CDR2 SNEGSKA (reference sequence). The CDR3, as DNA: TGCAGTGCCGCCCGGGACAGCCGTGAAGCTTTCTTT. Translating gives CSAARDSREAFF.

The chain joins TRBV7-2 to TRBJ2-3; 7 bases are shared with TRBD2. CDR1 is SGHTA and CDR2 is FQGNSA in the germline V gene. The CDR3 is made up of 15 amino acids. V shed 3 bases and J 2 bases; nucleotides not matched to a gene: 5. CDR3 amino acids: CASSFPGGPTDTQYF. CDR3 nucleotide sequence: TGTGCCAGCAGCTTTCCGGGAGGACCCACAGATACGCAGTATTTT.

As for this clonotype: A far larger clone lies a single base away; this is likely a read error. The genes are TRBV7-9 and TRBJ2-5; 8 bases match TRBD2. The CDR3 spans 14 residues. Germline values: CDR1 SEHNR, CDR2 FQNEAQ (reference sequence). Trimming took 5 bases from V and 2 from J; bases not matched to a gene: 4. This CDR3 reads CASSRGGEQETQYF. As DNA, the CDR3 is TGTGCCAGCAGCCGGGGGGGCGAGCAAGAGACCCAGTACTTC.

This clonotype was observed a handful of times. One end of the junction fails to match germline, which may point to a read error. The rearrangement uses TRBV20-1 and TRBJ1-6; 7 bases agree with TRBD1. This CDR3 region has 13 residues. Germline V CDR1 and CDR2: DFQATT, SNEGSKA (reference sequence). CDR3 in amino acids: CSARSLQGSIQYF. CDR3 sequence (DNA): TGCAGTGCTAGATCCCTACAGGGGAGCATTCAGTACTTT.

This rearrangement joins TRBV20-1 to TRBJ1-5; 8 bases are a match to TRBD1. Trimming took 1 base from V and 7 from J; bases not matched to a gene: 3. This CDR3 is built from 13 residues. Germline lookup yields CDR1 DFQATT and CDR2 SNEGSKA (reference sequence). The CDR3 region is CSARGTGSQPQHF. The DNA of the CDR3 is TGCAGTGCTAGAGGGACAGGGAGCCAGCCCCAGCATTTT.

The V and J genes are TRBV30 and TRBJ2-7; 10 nucleotides align to TRBD2. Germline V gene sequence: CDR1 GTSNPN, CDR2 SVGIG (reference sequence). This CDR3 has 13 amino acids. V shed 4 bases and J 3 bases; nucleotides not matched to a gene: 3. CDR3 nucleotide sequence: TGTGCCTGGACTCTAGCGGGGGACTACGAGCAGTACTTC. It specifies CAWTLAGDYEQYF. Using reference TRBV30 and TRBJ2-7 for the parts outside the CDR3, the full variable domain is SQTIHQWPATLVQPVGSPLSLECTVEGTSNPNLYWYRQAAGRGLQLLFYSVGIGQISSEVPQNLSASRPQDRQFILSSKKLLLSDSGFYLCAWTLAGDYEQYFGPGTRLTVT.

This clonotype was recorded many times. J is TRBJ1-5 and V is TRBV12-3 or TRBV12-4; no clear D gene. V was shortened by 4 bases and J by 7 bases, with 8 bases between the two germline ends. This CDR3 has 12 residues. The CDR3, as DNA: TGTGCCAGCAGTTCCTGGAAGCAGCCCCAGCATTTT. It is translated as CASSSWKQPQHF.

This clonotype has ten or more counts. The CDR3, as DNA: TGTGCCAGCAGCCCCCAACAGGGGGCGAGAGGCTACACCTTC. It yields the protein CASSPQQGARGYTF. The chain uses TRBV7-9 and TRBJ1-2, with 9 nucleotides matching TRBD1. With V trimmed by 5 bases and J by 8 bases, 9 bases remained unmatched. The CDR3 is made up of 14 amino acids. Germline V gene data show CDR1 as SEHNR and CDR2 as FQNEAQ (reference sequence). Full variable domain (outside the CDR3, taken from reference TRBV7-9 and TRBJ1-2): DTGVSQNPRHKITKRGQNVTFRCDPISEHNRLYWYRQTLGQGPEFLTYFQNEAQLEKSRLLSDRFSAERPKGSFSTLEIQRTEQGDSAMYLCASSPQQGARGYTFGSGTRLTVV.

This clonotype was seen only a few times. The chain recombines TRBV5-1 with TRBJ2-1, with 9 bases matching TRBD2. Germline CDR1 reads SGHRS; CDR2 reads YFSETQ. J gave up 1 base and V 1 base, and 6 bases lay outside the gene matches. CDR3 length: 17 residues. The CDR3 sequence is CASSLPTTSGSYNEQFF. The CDR3 DNA sequence: TGCGCCAGCAGCTTGCCCACTACTAGCGGGTCCTACAATGAGCAGTTCTTC.

This clonotype was recorded at least ten times. The J gene is TRBJ1-1, the V gene TRBV11-2; D is ambiguous. The CDR3 totals 15 residues. Per germline, CDR1 SGHAT and CDR2 FQNNGV. V was pared by 1 base and J by 1 base, with 10 bases between. The CDR3 loop is CASSLGQLKNTEAFF. The DNA of the CDR3 is TGTGCCAGCAGCTTAGGGCAGCTCAAGAACACTGAAGCTTTCTTT.

This clonotype was detected many times. The J gene is TRBJ1-2, the V gene TRBV14, with a possible D match to TRBD1 (5 bases). Trimming took 5 bases from V and 0 from J, leaving 19 bases between them. The CDR3 loop spans 17 amino acids. Germline assignment: CDR1 SGHDN and CDR2 FVKESK. CDR3: CASSYRGPGEANYGYTF. Written as DNA, the CDR3 is TGTGCCAGCAGCTACCGAGGTCCGGGGGAAGCTAACTATGGCTACACCTTC.